This section outlines one TCR beta chain sequence together with its context. Antigen specificity is unknown. The CDR3 consists of 13 residues. Germline V gene sequence: CDR1 SGHTA, CDR2 FQGNSA. The germline V and J ends were trimmed by 0 bases and 5 bases, with 6 bases remaining between them. This entry is derived from a study of tumor-infiltrating lymphocytes in glioblastoma multiforme. Study-level results: Only one glioblastoma patient had TCR and mutation analysis.

TCR beta libraries were built from RNA through three nested multiplex PCR rounds using modified ARM-PCR. MiXCR, run by TCRdb on the multiplex PCR reads, gives a single entry per CDR3 protein. Here the sample spans 25,000 to 35,000 distinct CDR3 sequences, 50% to 75% being singletons. This receptor was obtained from a male donor with glioblastoma. Sample: brain tumor tissue. The chain couples TRBV7-2 to TRBJ2-3; no clear D. CDR3 in amino acids: CASSLAPRDTQYF. CDR3 bases: TGTGCCAGCAGCTTAGCCCCTAGAGATACGCAGTATTTT.